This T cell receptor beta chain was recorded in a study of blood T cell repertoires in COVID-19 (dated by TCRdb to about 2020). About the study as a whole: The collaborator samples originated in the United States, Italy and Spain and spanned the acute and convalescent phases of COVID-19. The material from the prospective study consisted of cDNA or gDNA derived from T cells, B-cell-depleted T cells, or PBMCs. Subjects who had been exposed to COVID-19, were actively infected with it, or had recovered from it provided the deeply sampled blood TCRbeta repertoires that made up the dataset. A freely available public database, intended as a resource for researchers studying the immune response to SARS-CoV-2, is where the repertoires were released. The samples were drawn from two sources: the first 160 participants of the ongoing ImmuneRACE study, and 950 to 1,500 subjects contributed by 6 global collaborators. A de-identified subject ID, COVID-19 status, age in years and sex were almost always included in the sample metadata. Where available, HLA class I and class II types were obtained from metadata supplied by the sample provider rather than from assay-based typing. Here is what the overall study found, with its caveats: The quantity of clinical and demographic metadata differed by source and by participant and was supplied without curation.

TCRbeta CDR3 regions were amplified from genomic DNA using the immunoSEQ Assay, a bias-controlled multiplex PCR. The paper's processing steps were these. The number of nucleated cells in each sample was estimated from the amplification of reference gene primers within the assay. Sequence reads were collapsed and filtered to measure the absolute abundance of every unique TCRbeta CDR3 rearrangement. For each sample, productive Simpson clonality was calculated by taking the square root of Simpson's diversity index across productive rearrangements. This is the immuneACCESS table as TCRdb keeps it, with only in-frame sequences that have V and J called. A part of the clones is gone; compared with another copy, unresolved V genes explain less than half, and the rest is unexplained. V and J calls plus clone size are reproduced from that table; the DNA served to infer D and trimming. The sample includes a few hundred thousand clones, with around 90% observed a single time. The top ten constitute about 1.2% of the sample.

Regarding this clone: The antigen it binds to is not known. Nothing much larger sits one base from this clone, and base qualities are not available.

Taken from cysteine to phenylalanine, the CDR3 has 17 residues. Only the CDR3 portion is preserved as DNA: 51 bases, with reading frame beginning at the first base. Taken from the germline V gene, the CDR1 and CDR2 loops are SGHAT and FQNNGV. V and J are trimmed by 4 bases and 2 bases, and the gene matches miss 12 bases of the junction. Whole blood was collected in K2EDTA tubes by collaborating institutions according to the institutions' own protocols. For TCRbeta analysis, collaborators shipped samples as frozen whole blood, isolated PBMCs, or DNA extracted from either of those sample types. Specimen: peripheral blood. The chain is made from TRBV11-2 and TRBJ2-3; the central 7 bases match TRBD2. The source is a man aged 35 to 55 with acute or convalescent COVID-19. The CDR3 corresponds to CASSSHSLRDYTDTQYF. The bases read TGTGCCAGCAGCTCCCACTCCCTCCGGGACTACACAGATACGCAGTATTTT.